The present T cell receptor beta chain was sequenced within a study of blood T cell repertoires in COVID-19 (dated by TCRdb to between 2020 and 2021). Regarding the research as a whole: Samples from collaborators originated in the United States, Italy and Spain and spanned both the acute and convalescent phases of COVID-19. The material from the prospective study consisted of cDNA or gDNA derived from T cells, B-cell-depleted T cells, or PBMCs. The dataset comprised deeply sampled blood TCRbeta repertoires from subjects exposed to, actively infected with, or recovered from COVID-19. The repertoires were made available in a free public database intended to serve as a resource for research on the immune response to SARS-CoV-2. Samples were obtained from the ongoing ImmuneRACE study (first 160 participants) and from over 1,000 subjects provided by 6 global collaborators. The sample metadata nearly always contained a de-identified subject ID, COVID-19 status, age in years and sex. Where available, HLA class I and class II types were obtained from metadata supplied by the sample provider rather than from assay-based typing.

TCRbeta CDR3 regions were amplified from genomic DNA by means of the immunoSEQ Assay, a bias-controlled multiplex PCR. For the original study's pipeline: Nucleated cell counts per sample were estimated from amplification of reference gene primers within the assay. To quantify the absolute abundance of each unique TCRbeta CDR3 rearrangement, sequence reads were collapsed and filtered. For each sample, productive Simpson clonality was calculated as the square root of Simpson's diversity index over productive rearrangements. TCRdb holds this immuneACCESS table with in-frame rearrangements only. Some clones are missing; in checked studies, unresolved V genes explain under half, and the rest has no known cause. Clone size and the V and J calls come from that table; the DNA yielded D and trimming. The sample table shows around 200,000 clones, and approximately 86% are seen once. The ten largest clones add up to about 1% of the sample.

Each collaborating institution followed its own protocols to collect whole blood in K2EDTA tubes. For TCRbeta analysis, collaborators shipped samples as frozen whole blood, isolated PBMCs, or DNA extracted from either of those sample types. The CDR3, from cysteine to phenylalanine, totals 16 residues. Here the CDR3 DNA is all that survives: 48 bases in frame from base 1. CDR1 and CDR2 are read off the germline V gene as SGHRS and YFSETQ. Trimmed from V: 2 bases; trimmed from J: 1 base; junction bases lacking a gene match: 3. Overall study outcomes, separate from this receptor: The amount of clinical and demographic metadata varied by source and participant and was provided uncurated.

Of note for this clone: This clone's antigen is unknown. No base qualities exist here, and no much larger clone lies one base off it.

The chain is encoded by TRBV5-1 joined to TRBJ2-1; 10 bases in the junction line up with TRBD2. The specimen was peripheral blood. The sequence was obtained from a man aged 30 to 45 with acute or convalescent COVID-19. This receptor carries the CDR3 CASSFGLAASYNEQFF. In nucleotides, the sequence is TGCGCCAGCAGCTTCGGACTAGCGGCTTCCTACAATGAGCAGTTCTTC.